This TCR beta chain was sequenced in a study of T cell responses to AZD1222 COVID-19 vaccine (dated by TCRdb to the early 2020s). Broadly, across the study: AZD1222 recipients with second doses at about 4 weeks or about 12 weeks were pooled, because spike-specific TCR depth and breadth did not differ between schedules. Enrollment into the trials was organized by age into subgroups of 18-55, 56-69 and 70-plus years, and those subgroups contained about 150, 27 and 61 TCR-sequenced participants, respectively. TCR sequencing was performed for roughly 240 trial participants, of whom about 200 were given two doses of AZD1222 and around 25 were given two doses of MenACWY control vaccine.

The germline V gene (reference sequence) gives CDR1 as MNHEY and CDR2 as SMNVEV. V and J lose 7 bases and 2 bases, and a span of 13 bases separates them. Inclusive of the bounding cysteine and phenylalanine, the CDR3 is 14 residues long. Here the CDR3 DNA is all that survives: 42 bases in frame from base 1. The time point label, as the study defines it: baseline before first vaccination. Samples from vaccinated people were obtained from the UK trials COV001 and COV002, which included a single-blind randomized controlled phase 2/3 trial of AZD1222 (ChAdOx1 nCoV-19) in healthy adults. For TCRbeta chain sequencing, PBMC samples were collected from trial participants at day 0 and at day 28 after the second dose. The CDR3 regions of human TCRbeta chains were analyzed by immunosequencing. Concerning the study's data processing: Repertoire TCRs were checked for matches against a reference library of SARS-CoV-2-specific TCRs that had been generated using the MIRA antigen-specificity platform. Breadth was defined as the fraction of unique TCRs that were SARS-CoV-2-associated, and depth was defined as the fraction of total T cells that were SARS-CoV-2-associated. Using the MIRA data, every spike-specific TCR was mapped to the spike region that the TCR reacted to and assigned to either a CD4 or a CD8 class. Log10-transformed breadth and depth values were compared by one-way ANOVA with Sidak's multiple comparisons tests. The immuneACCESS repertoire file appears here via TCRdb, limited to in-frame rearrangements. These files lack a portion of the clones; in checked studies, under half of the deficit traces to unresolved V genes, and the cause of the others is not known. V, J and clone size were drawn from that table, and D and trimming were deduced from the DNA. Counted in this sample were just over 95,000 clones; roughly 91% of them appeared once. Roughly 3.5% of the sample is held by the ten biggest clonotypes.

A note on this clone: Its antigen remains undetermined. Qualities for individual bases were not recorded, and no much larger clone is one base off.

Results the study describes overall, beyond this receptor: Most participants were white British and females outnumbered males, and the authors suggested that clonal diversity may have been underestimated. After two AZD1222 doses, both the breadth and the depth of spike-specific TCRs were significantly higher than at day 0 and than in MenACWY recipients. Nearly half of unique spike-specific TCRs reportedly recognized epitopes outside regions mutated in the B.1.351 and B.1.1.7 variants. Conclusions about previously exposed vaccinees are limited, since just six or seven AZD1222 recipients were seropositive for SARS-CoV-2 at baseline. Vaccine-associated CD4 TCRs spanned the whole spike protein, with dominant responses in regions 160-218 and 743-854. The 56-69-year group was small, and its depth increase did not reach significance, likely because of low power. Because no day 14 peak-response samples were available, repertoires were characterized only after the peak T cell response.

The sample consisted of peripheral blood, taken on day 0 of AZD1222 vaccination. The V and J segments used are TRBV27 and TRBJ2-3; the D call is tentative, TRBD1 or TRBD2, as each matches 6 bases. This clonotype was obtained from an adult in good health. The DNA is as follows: TGTGCCAGCACCCTTCCGGGGGCCACAGATACGCAGTATTTT. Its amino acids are CASTLPGATDTQYF.